This passage covers 15 T cell receptor beta chains from one sample sequenced in a study of tumor and adjacent non-tumor tissue in lung cancer. The library came from three nested PCR rounds adapted from ARM-PCR protocols. TCRdb independently ran MiXCR on the multiplex PCR reads; one entry per CDR3 protein. The table has tens of thousands of distinct CDR3 sequences, 55% to 70% seen once. No cell sorting was done before RNA was extracted from the tissue. The sample comprised lung tumor tissue. The receptors shown here come from a woman in her 70s with non-small cell lung cancer.

This clonotype was picked up one time. A much larger clone differs by one base, so this may be a read error. V is TRBV20-1 and J is TRBJ2-2; D gene ambiguous. The V end was cut by 0 bases, the J end by 6 bases, with 20 bases between. The CDR3 has 17 residues. CDR1 is DFQATT and CDR2 is SNEGSKA in the germline V gene (reference sequence). The CDR3 DNA reads as TGCAGTGCTAGAGAAGTCCTAACAGAGTGGTTCCCCGGGGAGCTGTTTTTT. Protein sequence: CSAREVLTEWFPGELFF.

On this clonotype: At one boundary the junction diverges from the germline segment, which might be a read error. The chain combines TRBV6-2 or TRBV6-3 with TRBJ1-5; 11 positions agree with TRBD1. This CDR3 contains 14 residues. Germline V gene lookup returns CDR1 MNHEY and CDR2 SVGEGT. In nucleotides, the CDR3 is TGTGCCAGCAAGAGGACAGGGGGCGATCAGCCCCTGTATTTT. Its translation is CASKRTGGDQPLYF.

Regarding this clonotype: A junction end diverges from the germline sequence, so it may reflect a read error. The chain carries TRBV11-3 and TRBJ2-2, with D perhaps matching TRBD2 (5 bases). Germline CDR1 reads SGHNT; CDR2 reads YENEEA. The CDR3 is made up of 17 amino acids. The CDR3 DNA follows: TGTGCCAGCAGCTTAAGTCCAGTGAAGATGAACACCGGGAAGCTGTTTTTT. As protein: CASSLSPVKMNTGKLFF. The full variable domain, in which reference TRBV11-3 and TRBJ2-2 provide the parts outside the CDR3, is EAGVVQSPRYKIIEKKQPVAFWCNPISGHNTLYWYLQNLGQGPELLIRYENEEAVDDSQLPKDRFSAERLKGVDSTLKIQPAELGDSAVYLCASSLSPVKMNTGKLFFGEGSRLTVL.

As to this clonotype: The junction departs from the called germline gene at one end, perhaps through a read error. V usage is TRBV11-3 and J usage is TRBJ2-3; no definite D call. From germline, CDR1 is SGHNT and CDR2 YENEEA. The CDR3 extends over 14 amino acids. CDR3 DNA: TGTGGCAGCAGCACCTCAGGTTCCACAGATACGCAGTATTTT. The encoded protein is CGSSTSGSTDTQYF.

This clonotype has a handful of counts. The rearrangement links TRBV19 to TRBJ1-2; D is uncertain. Trimming cost V 5 bases and J 6 bases, with 16 bases left between them. Germline assignment: CDR1 LNHDA and CDR2 SQIVND (reference sequence). CDR3 length: 14 amino acids. This chain's CDR3 is CASSSVLEVHGYTF. DNA for the CDR3: TGTGCCAGTAGTTCCGTCTTGGAGGTCCATGGCTACACCTTC.

This clonotype was seen at least ten times. The V call is TRBV12-3 or TRBV12-4, the J call TRBJ2-7; D call uncertain. Trimming pared 0 bases from V and 6 bases from J, leaving 12 bases between. The CDR3 loop spans 14 amino acids. CDR3 nucleotide sequence: TGTGCCAGCAGTTTAGCGATCATAGTAGGCGAGCAGTACTTC. This sequence encodes CASSLAIIVGEQYF.

Turning to this clonotype: A read error may produce the germline difference seen at one junction end. The J gene is TRBJ1-1, the V gene TRBV11-3; D is ambiguous. This CDR3 comprises 14 residues. Germline V CDR1 and CDR2: SGHNT, YENEEA. Here the CDR3 reads CASSFRGTNSEAFF. CDR3 nucleotides: TGTGCCAGCAGCTTCCGAGGAACAAACTCTGAAGCTTTCTTC.

This clonotype was observed a handful of times. V and J are TRBV6-5 and TRBJ2-7; D might be TRBD1 or TRBD2, each matching 5 bases. V lost 7 bases and J lost 6, with 10 bases in between. Germline V gene lookup returns CDR1 MNHEY and CDR2 SVGAGI. The CDR3 covers 11 residues. CDR3 protein: CASTRDGEQYF. CDR3 DNA: TGTGCCAGCACCAGGGACGGCGAGCAGTACTTC.

A remark on this clonotype: With a much larger clone just one base away, this may be a read error. This chain joins TRBV28 and TRBJ1-1; TRBD1 matches 9 bases. CDR1 is MDHEN, CDR2 SYDVKM, per germline. The CDR3 loop spans 15 amino acids. Losses at the gene ends were 2 bases for V and 4 bases for J; bases not matched to a gene: 5. The CDR3, as DNA: TGTGCCAGCAGTTTAACAGGGGGCGTGAGCACTGAAGCTTTCTTT. Its protein is CASSLTGGVSTEAFF. Variable domain in full (rest from reference TRBV28 and TRBJ1-1): DVKVTQSSRYLVKRTGEKVFLECVQDMDHENMFWYRQDPGLGLRLIYFSYDVKMKEKGDIPEGYSVSREKKERFSLILESASTNQTSMYLCASSLTGGVSTEAFFGQGTRLTVV.

Worth noting for this clonotype: Germline is not matched at one junction end, which may reflect a read error. The chain has TRBV10-2 and TRBJ1-1; no reliable D call. Germline V CDR1 and CDR2: WSHSY, SAAADI. The CDR3 spans 15 residues. CDR3 amino acids: CARSEWSTLNTEASF. CDR3 DNA sequence: TGCGCCAGAAGTGAGTGGAGCACTCTGAACACTGAAGCTTCTTTT.

Notes on this clonotype: The junction differs from germline at one of its ends, possibly a read error. This rearrangement joins TRBV11-2 to TRBJ1-1; D gene uncertain. Germline V CDR1 and CDR2: SGHAT, FQNNGV. This CDR3 has 14 residues. CDR3 DNA: TGTGCTAGCAGCTTAATGGTCGCGAACACTGAAGCTTCCTTT. Its protein product is CASSLMVANTEASF.

The chain recombines TRBV24-1 with TRBJ2-1; maybe TRBD2 (6 bases). Looked up from germline, CDR1 is KGHDR and CDR2 is SFDVKD. V lost 9 bases and J lost 6, with 23 bases in between. The CDR3 has 16 amino acids. The CDR3 region is CATGGPLGGIRNEQFF. The DNA for the CDR3 is TGTGCCACCGGTGGTCCCTTGGGCGGGATACGCAATGAGCAGTTCTTC.

A word on this clonotype: Relative to the germline gene, one junction end is altered; a read error may explain this. The V gene is TRBV6-5, the J gene TRBJ1-1; D uncertain. This CDR3 contains 13 residues. CDR1 and CDR2 (germline): MNHEY, SVGAGI. DNA for the CDR3: TGTGTCAGCAGTTACGATGCTGGTCCCAACGCTTTCTTT. This sequence encodes CVSSYDAGPNAFF.

This clonotype was seen a single time. A read error may produce the germline difference seen at one junction end. This sequence joins TRBV5-6 and TRBJ1-4; D might be TRBD1 (5 bases). The CDR3 runs to 15 residues. Germline values: CDR1 SGHDT, CDR2 YYEEEE. DNA for the CDR3: TGTGACAGCAGCTCTGAAGGGGACGATGATGAAAAACTGTTTTTT. Translating gives CDSSSEGDDDEKLFF.

For this clonotype: This may come from a read error, since a much larger clone is one base off. This rearrangement joins TRBV10-3 to TRBJ2-3, with 9 bases identical to TRBD2. The CDR3 runs 18 residues. The germline V gene encodes CDR1 ENHRY and CDR2 SYGVKD. The CDR3 nucleotides read TGTGCCATCAGTGAGTCGAGAAAGCTAGCGGGACCCACAGAAACGCAGTATTTT. The encoded protein is CAISESRKLAGPTETQYF.